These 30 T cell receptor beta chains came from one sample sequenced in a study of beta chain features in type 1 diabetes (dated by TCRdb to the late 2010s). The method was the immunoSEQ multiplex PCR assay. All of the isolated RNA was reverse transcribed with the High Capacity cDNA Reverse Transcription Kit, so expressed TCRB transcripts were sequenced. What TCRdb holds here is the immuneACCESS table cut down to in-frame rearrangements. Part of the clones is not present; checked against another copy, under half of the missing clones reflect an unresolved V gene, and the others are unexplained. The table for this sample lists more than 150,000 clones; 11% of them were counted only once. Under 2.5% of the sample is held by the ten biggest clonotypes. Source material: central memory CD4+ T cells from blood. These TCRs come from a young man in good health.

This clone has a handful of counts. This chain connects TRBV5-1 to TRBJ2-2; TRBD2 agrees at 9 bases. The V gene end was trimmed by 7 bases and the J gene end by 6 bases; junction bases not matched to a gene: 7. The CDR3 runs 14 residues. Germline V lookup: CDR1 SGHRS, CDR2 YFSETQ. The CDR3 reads CASGLAGGSGELFF. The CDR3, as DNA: TGCGCCAGCGGCCTGGCGGGAGGGTCCGGGGAGCTGTTTTTT.

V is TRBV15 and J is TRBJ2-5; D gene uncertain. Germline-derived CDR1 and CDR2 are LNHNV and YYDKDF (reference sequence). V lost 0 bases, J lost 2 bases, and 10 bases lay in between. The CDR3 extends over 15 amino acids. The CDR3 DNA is TGTGCCACCAGCAGAGACCGGGCCCAGCAAGAGACCCAGTACTTC. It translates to CATSRDRAQQETQYF.

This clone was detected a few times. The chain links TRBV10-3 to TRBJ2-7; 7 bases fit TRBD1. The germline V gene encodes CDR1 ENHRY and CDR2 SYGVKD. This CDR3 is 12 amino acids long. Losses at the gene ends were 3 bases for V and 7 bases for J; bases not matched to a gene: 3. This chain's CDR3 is CAISDDRAEQYF. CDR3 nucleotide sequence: TGTGCCATCAGTGACGACAGGGCTGAGCAGTACTTC.

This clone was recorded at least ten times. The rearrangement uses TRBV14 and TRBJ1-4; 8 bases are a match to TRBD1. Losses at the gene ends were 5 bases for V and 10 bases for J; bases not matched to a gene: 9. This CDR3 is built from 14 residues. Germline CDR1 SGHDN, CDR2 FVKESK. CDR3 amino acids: CASSSGQGKGKLFF. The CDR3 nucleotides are TGTGCCAGCAGCTCTGGACAGGGCAAAGGAAAACTGTTTTTT.

The CDR3 DNA follows: TGCGCCAGCAGCGCCCCGGGACTAGCGAAGTCCCGGAATGAGCAGTTCTTC. Residues: CASSAPGLAKSRNEQFF. The chain is built from TRBV5-1 and TRBJ2-1, with 10 bases aligning to TRBD2. This CDR3 is built from 17 residues. CDR1 and CDR2 from the germline V gene are SGHRS and YFSETQ. V trimming: 4 bases; J trimming: 7 bases; junction bases outside the gene matches: 14.

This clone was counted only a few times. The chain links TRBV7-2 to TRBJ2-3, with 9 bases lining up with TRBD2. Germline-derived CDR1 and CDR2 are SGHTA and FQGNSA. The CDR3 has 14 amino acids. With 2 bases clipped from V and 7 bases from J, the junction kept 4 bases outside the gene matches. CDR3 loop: CASSLKSGGNTQYF. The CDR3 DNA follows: TGTGCCAGCAGCTTAAAGAGCGGGGGGAATACGCAGTATTTT.

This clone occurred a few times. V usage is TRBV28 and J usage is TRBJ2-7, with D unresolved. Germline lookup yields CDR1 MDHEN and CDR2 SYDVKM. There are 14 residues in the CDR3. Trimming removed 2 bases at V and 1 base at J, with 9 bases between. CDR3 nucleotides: TGTGCCAGCAGTTTACCAGGAAAATCCTACGAGCAGTACTTC. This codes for CASSLPGKSYEQYF.

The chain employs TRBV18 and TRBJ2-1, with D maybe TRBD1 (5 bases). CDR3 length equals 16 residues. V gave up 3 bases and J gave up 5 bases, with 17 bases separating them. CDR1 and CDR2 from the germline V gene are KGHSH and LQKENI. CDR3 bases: TGTGCCAGCTCACCCCAGACAGTGTCCTCAAACAATGAGCAGTTCTTC. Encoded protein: CASSPQTVSSNNEQFF.

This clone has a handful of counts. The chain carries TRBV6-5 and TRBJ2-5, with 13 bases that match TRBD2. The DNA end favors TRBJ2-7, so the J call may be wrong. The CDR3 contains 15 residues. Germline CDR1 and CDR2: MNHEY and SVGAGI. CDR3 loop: CASSPRLAGGHEQYF. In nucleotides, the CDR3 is TGTGCCAGCAGTCCCCGACTAGCGGGAGGCCACGAGCAGTACTTC.

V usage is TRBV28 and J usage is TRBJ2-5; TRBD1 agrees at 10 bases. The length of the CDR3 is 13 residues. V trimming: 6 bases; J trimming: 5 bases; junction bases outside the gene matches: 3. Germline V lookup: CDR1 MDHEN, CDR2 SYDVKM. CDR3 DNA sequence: TGTGCCAGCAGCCCGGACAGGGGGGAGACCCAGTACTTC. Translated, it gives CASSPDRGETQYF.

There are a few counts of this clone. This CDR3 is CASSQGLATDTQYF. CDR3 nucleotide sequence: TGTGCCAGCAGCCAAGGACTAGCAACAGATACGCAGTATTTT. The chain has TRBV7-9 and TRBJ2-3; 8 positions agree with TRBD2. The CDR3 is made up of 14 amino acids. The trim removed 5 bases at V and 3 bases at J, leaving 4 bases unmatched. Germline CDR1 is SEHNR and CDR2 is FQNEAQ (reference sequence).

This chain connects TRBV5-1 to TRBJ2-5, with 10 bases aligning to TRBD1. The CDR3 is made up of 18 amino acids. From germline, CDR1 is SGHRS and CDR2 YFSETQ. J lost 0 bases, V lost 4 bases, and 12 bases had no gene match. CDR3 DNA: TGCGCCAGCAGCACTCCTCGCCCGGGACAGGGGTACCAAGAGACCCAGTACTTC. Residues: CASSTPRPGQGYQETQYF.

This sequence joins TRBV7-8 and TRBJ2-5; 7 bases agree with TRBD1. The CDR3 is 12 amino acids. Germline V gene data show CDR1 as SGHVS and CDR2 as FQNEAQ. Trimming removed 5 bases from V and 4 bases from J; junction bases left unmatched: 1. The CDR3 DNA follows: TGTGCCAGCAGCCAGGGGGTAGAGACCCAGTACTTC. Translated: CASSQGVETQYF.

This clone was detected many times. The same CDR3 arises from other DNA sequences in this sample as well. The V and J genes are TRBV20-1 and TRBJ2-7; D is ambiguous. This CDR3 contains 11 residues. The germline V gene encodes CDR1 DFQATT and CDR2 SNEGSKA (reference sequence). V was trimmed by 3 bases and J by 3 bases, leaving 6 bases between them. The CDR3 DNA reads TGCAGTGCTAGGGTGGGCTACGAGCAGTACTTC. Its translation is CSARVGYEQYF.

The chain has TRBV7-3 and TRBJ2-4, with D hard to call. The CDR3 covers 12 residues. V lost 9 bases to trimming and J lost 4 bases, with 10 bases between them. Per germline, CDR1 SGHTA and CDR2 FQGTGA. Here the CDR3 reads CASEDEKNIQYF. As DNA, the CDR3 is TGTGCCAGTGAGGACGAGAAAAACATTCAGTACTTC.

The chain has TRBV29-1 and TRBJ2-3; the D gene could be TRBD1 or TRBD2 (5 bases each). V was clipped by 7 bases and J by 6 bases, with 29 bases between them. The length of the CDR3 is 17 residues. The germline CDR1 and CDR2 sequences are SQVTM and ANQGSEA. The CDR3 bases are TGCAGCGCCGGAGGTTATAGGAGGTCAGGGTCAGCGGATACGCAGTATTTT. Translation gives CSAGGYRRSGSADTQYF.

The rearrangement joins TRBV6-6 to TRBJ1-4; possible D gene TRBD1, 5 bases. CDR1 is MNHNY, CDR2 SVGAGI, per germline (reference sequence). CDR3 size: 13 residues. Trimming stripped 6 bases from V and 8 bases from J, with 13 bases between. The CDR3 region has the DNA TGTGCCAGCAGGACCGGGACGGTAGAAAAACTGTTTTTT. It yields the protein CASRTGTVEKLFF.

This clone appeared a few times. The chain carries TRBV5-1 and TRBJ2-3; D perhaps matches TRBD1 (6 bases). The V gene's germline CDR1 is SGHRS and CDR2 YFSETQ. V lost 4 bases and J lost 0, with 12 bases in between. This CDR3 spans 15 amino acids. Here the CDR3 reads CASSSGQFSTDTQYF. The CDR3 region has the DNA TGCGCCAGCAGCAGTGGACAGTTTAGCACAGATACGCAGTATTTT.

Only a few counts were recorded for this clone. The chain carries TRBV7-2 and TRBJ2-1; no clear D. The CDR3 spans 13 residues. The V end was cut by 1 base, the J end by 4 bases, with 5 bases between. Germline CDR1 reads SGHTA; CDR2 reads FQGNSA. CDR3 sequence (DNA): TGTGCCAGCAGCTTAGACCTTTACAATGAGCAGTTCTTC. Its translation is CASSLDLYNEQFF.

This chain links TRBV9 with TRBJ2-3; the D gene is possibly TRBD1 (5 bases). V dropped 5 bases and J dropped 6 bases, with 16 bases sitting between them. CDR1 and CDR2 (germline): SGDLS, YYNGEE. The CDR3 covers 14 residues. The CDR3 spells CASRGPTGSDTQYF. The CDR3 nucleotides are TGTGCCAGCAGGGGTCCTACAGGTTCCGATACGCAGTATTTT.

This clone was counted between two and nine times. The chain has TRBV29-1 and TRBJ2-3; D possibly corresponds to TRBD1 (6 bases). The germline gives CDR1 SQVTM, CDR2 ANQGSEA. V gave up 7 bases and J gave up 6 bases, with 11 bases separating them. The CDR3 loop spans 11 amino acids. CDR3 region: CSAPQGDTQYF. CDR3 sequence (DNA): TGCAGCGCTCCCCAGGGGGATACGCAGTATTTT.

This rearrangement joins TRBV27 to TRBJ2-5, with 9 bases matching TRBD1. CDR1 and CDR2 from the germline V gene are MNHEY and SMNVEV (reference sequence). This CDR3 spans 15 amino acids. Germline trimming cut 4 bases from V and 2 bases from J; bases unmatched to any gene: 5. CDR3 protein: CASSWTGTGQETQYF. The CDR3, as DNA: TGTGCCAGCAGTTGGACCGGGACAGGGCAAGAGACCCAGTACTTC.

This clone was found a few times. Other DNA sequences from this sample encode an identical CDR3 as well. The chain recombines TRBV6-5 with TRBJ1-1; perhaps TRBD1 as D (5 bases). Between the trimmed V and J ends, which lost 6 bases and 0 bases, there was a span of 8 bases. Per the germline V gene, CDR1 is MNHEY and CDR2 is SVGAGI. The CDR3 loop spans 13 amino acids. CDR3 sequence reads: CASSRQMNTEAFF. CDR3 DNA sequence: TGTGCCAGCAGCAGACAGATGAACACTGAAGCTTTCTTT.

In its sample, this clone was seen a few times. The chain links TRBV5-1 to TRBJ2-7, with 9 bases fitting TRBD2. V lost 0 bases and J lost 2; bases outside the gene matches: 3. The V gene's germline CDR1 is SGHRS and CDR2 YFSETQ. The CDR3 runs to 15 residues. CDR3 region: CASSLVSGRTYEQYF. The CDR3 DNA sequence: TGCGCCAGCAGCTTGGTTAGCGGGAGAACCTACGAGCAGTACTTC.

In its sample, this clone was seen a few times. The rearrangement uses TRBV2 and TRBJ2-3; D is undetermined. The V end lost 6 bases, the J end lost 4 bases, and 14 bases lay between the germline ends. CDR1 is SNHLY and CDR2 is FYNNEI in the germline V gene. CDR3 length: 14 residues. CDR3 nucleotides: TGTGCCAGCAGCGCGGAAGTAAGTCCAGATACGCAGTATTTT. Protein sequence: CASSAEVSPDTQYF.

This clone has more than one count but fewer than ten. DNA of the CDR3: TGTGCCAGCTCAGAGAACCAGGATACGCAGTATTTT. Its protein product is CASSENQDTQYF. This chain uses TRBV18 with TRBJ2-3; D gene unclear. The germline gives CDR1 KGHSH, CDR2 LQKENI. The CDR3 is 12 amino acids. The V gene lost 5 bases and the J gene lost 6 bases, with 9 bases spanning the gap.

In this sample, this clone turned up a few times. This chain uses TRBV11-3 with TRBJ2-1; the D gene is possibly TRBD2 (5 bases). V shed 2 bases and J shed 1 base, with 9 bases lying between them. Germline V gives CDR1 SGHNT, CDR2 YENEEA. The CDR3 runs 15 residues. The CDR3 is CASSLTGSSYNEQFF. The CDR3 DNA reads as TGTGCCAGCAGCTTAACGGGGTCTTCCTACAATGAGCAGTTCTTC.

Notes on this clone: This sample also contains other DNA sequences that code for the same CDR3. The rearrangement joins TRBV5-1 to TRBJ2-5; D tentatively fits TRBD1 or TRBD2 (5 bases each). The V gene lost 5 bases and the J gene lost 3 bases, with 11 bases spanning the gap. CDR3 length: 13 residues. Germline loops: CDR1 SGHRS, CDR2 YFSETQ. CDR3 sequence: CASSKGPEETQYF. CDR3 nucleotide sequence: TGCGCCAGCAGTAAGGGACCAGAAGAGACCCAGTACTTC.

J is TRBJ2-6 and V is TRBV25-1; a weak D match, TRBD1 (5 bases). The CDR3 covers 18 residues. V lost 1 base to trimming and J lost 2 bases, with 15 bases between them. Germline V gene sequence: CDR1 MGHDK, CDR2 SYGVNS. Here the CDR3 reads CASSEFKGQNTGANVLTF. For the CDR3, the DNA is TGTGCCAGCAGTGAATTTAAAGGACAAAACACTGGGGCCAACGTCCTGACTTTC.

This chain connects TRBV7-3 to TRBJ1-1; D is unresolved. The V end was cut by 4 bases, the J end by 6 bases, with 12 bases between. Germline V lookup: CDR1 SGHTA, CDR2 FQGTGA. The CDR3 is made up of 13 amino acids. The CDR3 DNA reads TGTGCCAGCAGCTCCCGTTCCTCCGCTGAAGCTTTCTTT. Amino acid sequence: CASSSRSSAEAFF.